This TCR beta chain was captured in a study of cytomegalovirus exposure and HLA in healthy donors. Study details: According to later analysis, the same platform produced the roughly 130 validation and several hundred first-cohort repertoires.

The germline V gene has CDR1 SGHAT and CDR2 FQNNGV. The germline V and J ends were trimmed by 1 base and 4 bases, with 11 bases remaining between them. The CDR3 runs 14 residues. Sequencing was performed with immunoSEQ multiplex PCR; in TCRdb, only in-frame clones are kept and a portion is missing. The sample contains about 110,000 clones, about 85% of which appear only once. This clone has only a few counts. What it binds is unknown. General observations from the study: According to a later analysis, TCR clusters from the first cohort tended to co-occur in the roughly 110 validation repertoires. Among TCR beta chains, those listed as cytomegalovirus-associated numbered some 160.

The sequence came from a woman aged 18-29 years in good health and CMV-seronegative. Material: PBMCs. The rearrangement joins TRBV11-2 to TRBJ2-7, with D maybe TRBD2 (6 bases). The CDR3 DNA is TGTGCCAGCAGCTTAGGGGGACTGTCATACGAGCAGTACTTC. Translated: CASSLGGLSYEQYF.